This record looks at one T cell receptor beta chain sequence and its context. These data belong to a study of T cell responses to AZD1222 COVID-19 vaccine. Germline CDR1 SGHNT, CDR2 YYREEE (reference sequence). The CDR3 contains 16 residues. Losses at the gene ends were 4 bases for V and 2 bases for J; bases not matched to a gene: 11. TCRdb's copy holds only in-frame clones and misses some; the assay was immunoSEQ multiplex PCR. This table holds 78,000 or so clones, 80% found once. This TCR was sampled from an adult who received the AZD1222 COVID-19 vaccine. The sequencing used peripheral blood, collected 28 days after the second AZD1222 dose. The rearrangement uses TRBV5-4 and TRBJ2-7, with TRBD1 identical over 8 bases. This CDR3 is CASSLGQGLSTYEQYF. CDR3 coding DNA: TGTGCCAGCAGCCTTGGACAGGGTCTATCGACCTACGAGCAGTACTTC.